A single count supports the clone carrying this TCR beta chain. This sample is drawn from a study of shared clonotypes between healthy human individuals. This CDR3 spans 14 amino acids. Germline V CDR1 and CDR2: MNHNS, SASEGT. Trimming removed 4 bases from V and 6 bases from J, with 16 bases in between. The unsorted PBMC replicate PCRs were performed with 300 ng DNA, 30,000 to 35,000 T cell genomes. Sequencing of unsorted PBMC DNA was carried out using ten immunoSEQ deep assay plates. The assay was immunoSEQ multiplex PCR, and TCRdb's table has in-frame clones only and misses some. In the table there are hundreds of thousands of clones, around 81% of which are singletons.

Sequencing was done on a sample of PBMCs. The source is a woman aged 40 to 50 in good health. Some clones in this sample may be carry-over from other donors' samples. This rearrangement joins TRBV6-1 to TRBJ2-7; D might be TRBD2 (5 bases). DNA of the CDR3: TGTGCCAGCAGTGCCCCCGGGAATGGCCGCGAGCAGTACTTC. Translated, it gives CASSAPGNGREQYF.